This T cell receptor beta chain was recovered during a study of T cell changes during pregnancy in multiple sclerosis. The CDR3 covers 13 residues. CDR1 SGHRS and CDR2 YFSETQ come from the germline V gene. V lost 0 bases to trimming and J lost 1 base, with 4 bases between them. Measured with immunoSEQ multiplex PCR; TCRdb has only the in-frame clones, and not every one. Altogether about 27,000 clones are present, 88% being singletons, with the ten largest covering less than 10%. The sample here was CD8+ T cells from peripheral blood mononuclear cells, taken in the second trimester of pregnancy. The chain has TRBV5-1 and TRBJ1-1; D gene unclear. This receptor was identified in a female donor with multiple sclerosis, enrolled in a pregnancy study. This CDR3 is CASSLAPNTEAFF. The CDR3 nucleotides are TGCGCCAGCAGCTTGGCTCCGAACACTGAAGCTTTCTTT. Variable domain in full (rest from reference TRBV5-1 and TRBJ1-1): KAGVTQTPRYLIKTRGQQVTLSCSPISGHRSVSWYQQTPGQGLQFLFEYFSETQRNKGNFPGRFSGRQFSNSRSEMNVSTLELGDSALYLCASSLAPNTEAFFGQGTRLTVV.